This TCR beta chain is drawn from a study of cytomegalovirus exposure and HLA in healthy donors. Broader study findings: CMV antigen specificity of a few CMV-associated chains was confirmed in vitro. It was found in a later analysis that first-cohort TCR clusters tended to co-occur in the 100 to 150 validation repertoires.

Germline CDR1 reads SGHRS; CDR2 reads YFSETQ. V trimming: 5 bases; J trimming: 0 bases; junction bases outside the gene matches: 10. There are 18 residues in the CDR3. Clones were sequenced by immunoSEQ multiplex PCR, and TCRdb holds only the in-frame ones, with some missing. Of roughly 70,000 clones listed, 85% are singletons. This clone has a handful of counts. What it binds is not known. The source of this sequence is a man in his thirties or forties in good health and CMV-seronegative. Material for sequencing was PBMCs. The chain combines TRBV5-1 with TRBJ2-2; 10 nucleotides line up with TRBD2. Here the CDR3 reads CASRYASGRLSNTGELFF. The CDR3 DNA reads as TGCGCCAGCAGATATGCTAGCGGGAGACTGTCGAACACCGGGGAGCTGTTTTTT.